Presented here are 20 T cell receptor beta chains from one specimen sequenced in a study of CD8 T cells in Susac syndrome (dated by TCRdb to the late 2010s). Receptor amplification or capture employed the immunoSEQ multiplex PCR assay. RNA was extracted with the RNeasy kit and about 0.5 to 1 ug was reverse transcribed using random hexamers. TCRdb cleaned the public reads at Q25 with fastp, built clones with MiXCR and kept in-frame beta chains. Entries are consolidated by CDR3 protein sequence, retaining the most common genes and DNA. The sample includes some 190,000 distinct CDR3 sequences, with 85% to 95% observed a single time. Together, the top ten hold roughly 0.1% of the sample. The specimen sequenced was CD4+ T cells from PBMCs. The receptors come from a human donor in good health.

The chain combines TRBV14 with TRBJ2-3; D remains unclear. V was pared by 4 bases and J by 0 bases, with 8 bases between. CDR3 length: 14 residues. The germline V gene encodes CDR1 SGHDN and CDR2 FVKESK. CDR3 nucleotides: TGTGCCAGCAGCCCTTACCTAAGCACAGATACGCAGTATTTT. Amino acid sequence: CASSPYLSTDTQYF.

The chain has TRBV20-1 and TRBJ1-5; maybe TRBD1 (6 bases). Trimming cost V 6 bases and J 3 bases, with 12 bases left between them. CDR1 is DFQATT and CDR2 is SNEGSKA in the germline V gene (reference sequence). This CDR3 is built from 13 residues. CDR3 sequence: CSAARTANQPQHF. The CDR3, as DNA: TGCAGTGCCGCCCGGACAGCCAATCAGCCCCAGCATTTT.

V usage is TRBV6-6 and J usage is TRBJ1-1; D might be TRBD1 (5 bases). Germline assignment: CDR1 MNHNY and CDR2 SVGAGI (reference sequence). Trimming removed 10 bases from V and 0 bases from J, with 12 bases in between. The CDR3 has 13 amino acids. Here the CDR3 DNA reads TGTGCCACCGGGGACGGAGTGAACACTGAAGCTTTCTTT. Its protein product is CATGDGVNTEAFF.

This sequence joins TRBV28 and TRBJ2-1; 10 nucleotides agree with TRBD2. Germline CDR1 and CDR2: MDHEN and SYDVKM. V shed 5 bases and J 6 bases; nucleotides not matched to a gene: 4. The CDR3 covers 14 residues. CDR3 sequence reads: CASSPSGRGNEQFF. The DNA of the CDR3 is TGTGCCAGCAGTCCAAGCGGGAGGGGCAATGAGCAGTTCTTC.

This clonotype was recorded only once. The rearrangement uses TRBV14 and TRBJ2-3, with D hard to call. Trimming removed 0 bases from V and 2 bases from J, with 9 bases in between. Germline CDR1 and CDR2: SGHDN and FVKESK. This CDR3 has 15 residues. The CDR3 sequence: CASSQDRVDTDTQYF. The CDR3 DNA is TGTGCCAGCAGCCAAGATCGGGTAGACACAGATACGCAGTATTTT.

V gene TRBV21-1 combines with J gene TRBJ2-5; the table gives TRBD1 as D, unverified against the DNA. TRBV21-1 is flagged as a pseudogene. CDR3 length: 16 amino acids. The CDR3 DNA reads as TGTGCCAGCAGCAAGGGTGGGGACAGGGGCAAAGAGACCCAGTACTTC. It yields the protein CASSKGGDRGKETQYF.

V and J are TRBV27 and TRBJ2-4; a weak D match, TRBD2 (5 bases). Germline V lookup: CDR1 MNHEY, CDR2 SMNVEV (reference sequence). V was trimmed by 0 bases and J by 2 bases, leaving 8 bases between them. The CDR3 totals 15 residues. CDR3 sequence reads: CASSLSLGTKNIQYF. DNA for the CDR3: TGTGCCAGCAGTTTATCACTCGGGACCAAAAACATTCAGTACTTC.

V gene TRBV12-3 or TRBV12-4 combines with J gene TRBJ2-1; 14 positions agree with TRBD2. The CDR3 spans 14 residues. With 6 bases clipped from V and 13 bases from J, the junction kept 8 bases outside the gene matches. CDR3 coding DNA: TGTGCCAGCAGCCGGGGACTAGCGGGAGTACCCCAGTTCTTC. Amino acid sequence: CASSRGLAGVPQFF.

This rearrangement joins TRBV3-1 to TRBJ2-7; the D gene could be TRBD1 or TRBD2 (5 bases each). The length of the CDR3 is 14 residues. Germline V lookup: CDR1 LGHDT, CDR2 YNNKEL (reference sequence). Trimming shortened V by 0 bases and J by 3 bases, and 9 bases separated the two germline ends. The CDR3 DNA sequence: TGTGCCAGCAGCCAAGATTGGGACCACTACGAGCAGTACTTC. This gives the protein CASSQDWDHYEQYF.

The chain has TRBV5-1 and TRBJ2-3, with 9 bases fitting TRBD1. CDR3 length: 16 residues. V shed 4 bases and J 2 bases; nucleotides not matched to a gene: 8. Looked up from germline, CDR1 is SGHRS and CDR2 is YFSETQ. In DNA, the CDR3 is TGCGCCAGCAGCCGGACAGGGGAAGTGACCACAGATACGCAGTATTTT. Translating it yields CASSRTGEVTTDTQYF. Drawing the rest from reference TRBV5-1 and TRBJ2-3, the complete variable domain is KAGVTQTPRYLIKTRGQQVTLSCSPISGHRSVSWYQQTPGQGLQFLFEYFSETQRNKGNFPGRFSGRQFSNSRSEMNVSTLELGDSALYLCASSRTGEVTTDTQYFGPGTRLTVL.

The chain has TRBV12-3 or TRBV12-4 and TRBJ2-1; tentative D call: TRBD1 (5 bases). Between the trimmed V and J ends, which lost 6 bases and 9 bases, there was a span of 12 bases. The CDR3 runs 12 residues. The CDR3 protein is CASRQDIGEQFF. The CDR3 DNA reads as TGTGCCAGCAGGCAGGACATTGGTGAGCAGTTCTTC.

The V call is TRBV29-1, the J call TRBJ2-3, with 11 bases matching TRBD2. Losses at the gene ends were 5 bases for V and 2 bases for J; bases not matched to a gene: 6. This CDR3 has 15 amino acids. Germline V gene lookup returns CDR1 SQVTM and CDR2 ANQGSEA. This CDR3 reads CSVTTSGANTDTQYF. The CDR3 coding sequence is TGCAGCGTTACGACTAGCGGGGCGAACACAGATACGCAGTATTTT.

This clonotype was detected only once. The chain combines TRBV29-1 with TRBJ1-1, with D uncertain. This CDR3 has 10 residues. V lost 7 bases and J 3 bases, leaving 6 bases between the germline ends. Germline CDR1 and CDR2: SQVTM and ANQGSEA. The CDR3 here is CSGRDTEAFF. The CDR3 DNA reads as TGCAGCGGAAGAGACACTGAAGCTTTCTTT.

V gene TRBV2 combines with J gene TRBJ2-5, with 14 bases aligning to TRBD2. J lost 5 bases, V lost 11 bases, and 4 bases had no gene match. This CDR3 is 13 amino acids long. Germline V gives CDR1 SNHLY, CDR2 FYNNEI. CDR3 sequence: CAGLAGGFETQYF. CDR3 DNA sequence: TGTGCCGGACTAGCGGGAGGTTTCGAGACCCAGTACTTC.

The genes are TRBV29-1 and TRBJ2-3; D is unclear. The CDR3 is 11 residues long. The germline V gene has CDR1 SQVTM and CDR2 ANQGSEA. The ends were cut back, 8 bases at V and 5 bases at J, with 11 bases in the middle. The CDR3 sequence: CSPADIDTQYF. The CDR3 coding sequence is TGCAGCCCCGCTGACATAGATACGCAGTATTTT.

The rearrangement uses TRBV2 and TRBJ2-7; D is unclear. From germline, CDR1 is SNHLY and CDR2 FYNNEI. This CDR3 comprises 11 residues. Trimming took off 7 bases at V and 3 bases at J, with 7 bases between the two ends. The CDR3 sequence is CASNVVYEQYF. The CDR3 nucleotides read TGTGCCAGCAACGTGGTCTACGAGCAGTACTTC.

This clonotype has only one observation. The rearrangement joins TRBV9 to TRBJ1-2; no reliable D call. V was cut by 0 bases and J by 8 bases, with 5 bases left in between. Germline assignment: CDR1 SGDLS and CDR2 YYNGEE. CDR3 length equals 11 residues. The CDR3 reads CASSVDGGYTF. CDR3 DNA: TGTGCCAGCAGCGTAGACGGCGGCTACACCTTC.

This rearrangement joins TRBV6-2 or TRBV6-3 to TRBJ2-7; 9 bases match TRBD1. Germline V gene sequence: CDR1 MNHEY, CDR2 SVGEGT. This CDR3 spans 15 amino acids. Trimming took 5 bases from V and 0 from J; bases not matched to a gene: 5. CDR3 region: CASSNGQGSSYEQYF. CDR3 in DNA: TGTGCCAGCAGTAACGGACAGGGGAGCTCCTACGAGCAGTACTTC.

The V and J genes are TRBV30 and TRBJ2-1; 11 nucleotides match TRBD2. The CDR3 runs to 15 residues. The ends lost 2 bases at V and 1 base at J; junction bases unmatched: 1. Per germline, CDR1 GTSNPN and CDR2 SVGIG (reference sequence). DNA for the CDR3: TGTGCCTGGAGTAGACTAGCGGGATCCTACAATGAGCAGTTCTTC. Protein sequence: CAWSRLAGSYNEQFF.

V and J are TRBV30 and TRBJ1-5, with 9 bases aligning to TRBD1. J was trimmed by 7 bases and V by 2 bases; bases with no gene match: 15. Germline V gives CDR1 GTSNPN, CDR2 SVGIG (reference sequence). The CDR3 length is 17 residues. The CDR3 DNA reads as TGTGCCTGGAGTAGCGTGACCGGGACAGGGATTGGGCAGCCCCAGCATTTT. Protein: CAWSSVTGTGIGQPQHF.